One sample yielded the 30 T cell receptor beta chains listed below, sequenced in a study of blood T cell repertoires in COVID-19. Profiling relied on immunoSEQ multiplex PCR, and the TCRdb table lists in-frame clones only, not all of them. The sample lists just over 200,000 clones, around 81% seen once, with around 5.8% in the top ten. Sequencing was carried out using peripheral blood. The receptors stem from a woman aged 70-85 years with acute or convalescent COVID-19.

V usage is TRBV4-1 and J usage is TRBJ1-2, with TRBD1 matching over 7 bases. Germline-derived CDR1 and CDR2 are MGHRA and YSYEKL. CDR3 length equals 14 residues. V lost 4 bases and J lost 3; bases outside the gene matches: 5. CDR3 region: CASSPGQADYGYTF. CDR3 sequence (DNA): TGCGCCAGCAGCCCAGGACAGGCCGACTATGGCTACACCTTC.

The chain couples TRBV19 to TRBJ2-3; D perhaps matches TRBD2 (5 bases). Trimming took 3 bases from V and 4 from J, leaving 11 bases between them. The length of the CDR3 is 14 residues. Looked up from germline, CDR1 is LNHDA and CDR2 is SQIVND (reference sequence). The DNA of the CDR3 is TGTGCCAGTAGTATGGAGGCCGCGGCAGATACGCAGTATTTT. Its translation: CASSMEAAADTQYF. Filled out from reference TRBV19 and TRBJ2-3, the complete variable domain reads DGGITQSPKYLFRKEGQNVTLSCEQNLNHDAMYWYRQDPGQGLRLIYYSQIVNDFQKGDIAEGYSVSREKKESFPLTVTSAQKNPTAFYLCASSMEAAADTQYFGPGTRLTVL.

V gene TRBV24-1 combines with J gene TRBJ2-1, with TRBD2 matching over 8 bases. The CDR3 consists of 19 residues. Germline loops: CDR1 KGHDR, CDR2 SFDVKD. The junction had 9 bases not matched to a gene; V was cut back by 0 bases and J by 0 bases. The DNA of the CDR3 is TGTGCCACCAGTGATTTGCGAGCCGGGAGCGGGAGCTCCTACAATGAGCAGTTCTTC. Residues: CATSDLRAGSGSSYNEQFF.

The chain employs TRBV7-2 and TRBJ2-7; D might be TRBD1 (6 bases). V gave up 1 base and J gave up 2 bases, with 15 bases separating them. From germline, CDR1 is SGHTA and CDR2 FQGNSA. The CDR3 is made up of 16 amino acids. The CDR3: CASSLDLGYRAYEQYF. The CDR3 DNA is TGTGCCAGCAGCTTAGATTTGGGTTACAGGGCCTACGAGCAGTACTTC.

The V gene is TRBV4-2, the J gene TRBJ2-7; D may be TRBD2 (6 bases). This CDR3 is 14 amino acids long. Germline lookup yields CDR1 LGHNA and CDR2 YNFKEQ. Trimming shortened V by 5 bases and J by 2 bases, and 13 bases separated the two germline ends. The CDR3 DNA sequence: TGTGCCAGCAGCGAAATGGGGGGAGCCTACGAGCAGTACTTC. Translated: CASSEMGGAYEQYF.

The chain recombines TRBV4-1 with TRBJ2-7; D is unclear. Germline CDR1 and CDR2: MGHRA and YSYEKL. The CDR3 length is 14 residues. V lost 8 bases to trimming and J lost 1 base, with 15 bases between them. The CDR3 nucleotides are TGCGCCAGCTCTCAATGGCTAGGATCCTACGAGCAGTACTTC. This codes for CASSQWLGSYEQYF.

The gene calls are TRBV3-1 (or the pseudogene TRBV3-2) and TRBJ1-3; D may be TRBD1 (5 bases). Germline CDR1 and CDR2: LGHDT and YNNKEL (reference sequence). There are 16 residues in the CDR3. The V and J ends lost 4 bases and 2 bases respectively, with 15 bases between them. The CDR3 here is CASSPTGSSPGNTIYF. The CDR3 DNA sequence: TGTGCCAGCAGCCCTACAGGCTCATCCCCTGGAAACACCATATATTTT.

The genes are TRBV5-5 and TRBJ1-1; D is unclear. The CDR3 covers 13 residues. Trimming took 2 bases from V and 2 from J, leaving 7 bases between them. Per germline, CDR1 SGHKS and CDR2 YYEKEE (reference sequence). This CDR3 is CASSFGHNTEAFF. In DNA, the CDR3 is TGTGCCAGCAGCTTCGGTCATAACACTGAAGCTTTCTTT.

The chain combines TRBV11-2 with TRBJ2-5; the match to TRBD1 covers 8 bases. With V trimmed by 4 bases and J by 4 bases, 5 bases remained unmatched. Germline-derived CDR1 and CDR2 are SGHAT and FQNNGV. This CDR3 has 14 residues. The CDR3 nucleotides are TGTGCCAGCAGCTACGCCGGGACAGGAGAGACCCAGTACTTC. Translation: CASSYAGTGETQYF.

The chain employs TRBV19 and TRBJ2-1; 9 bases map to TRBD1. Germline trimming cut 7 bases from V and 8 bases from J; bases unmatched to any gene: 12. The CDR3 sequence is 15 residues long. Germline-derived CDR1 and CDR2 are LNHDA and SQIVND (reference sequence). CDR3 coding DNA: TGTGCCAGTACCAAGAACGGACAGGGGTCGGATGAGCAGTTCTTC. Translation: CASTKNGQGSDEQFF.

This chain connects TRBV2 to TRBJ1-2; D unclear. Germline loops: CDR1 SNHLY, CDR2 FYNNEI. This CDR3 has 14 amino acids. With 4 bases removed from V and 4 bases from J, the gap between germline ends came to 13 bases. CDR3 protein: CASSGDTLFYGYTF. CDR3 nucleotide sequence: TGTGCCAGCAGTGGAGACACCCTGTTCTATGGCTACACCTTC.

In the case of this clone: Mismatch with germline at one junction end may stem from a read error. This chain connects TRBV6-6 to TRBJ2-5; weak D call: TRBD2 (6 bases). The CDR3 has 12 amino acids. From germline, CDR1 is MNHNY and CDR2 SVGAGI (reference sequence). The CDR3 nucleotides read TGTGCCAGCAGCCCAGAGGCGGGGCCTCCTAACTTC. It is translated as CASSPEAGPPNF.

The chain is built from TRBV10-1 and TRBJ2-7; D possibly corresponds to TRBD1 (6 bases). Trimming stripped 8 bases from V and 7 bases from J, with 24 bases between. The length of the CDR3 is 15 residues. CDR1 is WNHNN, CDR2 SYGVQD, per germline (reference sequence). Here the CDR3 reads CASSKNPGFQGEQYF. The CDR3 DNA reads TGCGCCAGCTCAAAAAACCCGGGATTTCAGGGGGAGCAGTACTTC.

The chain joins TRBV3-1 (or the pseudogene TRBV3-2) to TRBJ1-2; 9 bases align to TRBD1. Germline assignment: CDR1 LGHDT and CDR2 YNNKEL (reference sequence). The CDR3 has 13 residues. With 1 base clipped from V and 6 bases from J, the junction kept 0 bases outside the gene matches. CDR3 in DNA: TGTGCCAGCAGCCAAGGGACAGGGGATGGCTACACCTTC. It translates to CASSQGTGDGYTF.

The CDR3 reads CASSLRWRDGYTF. Written as DNA, the CDR3 is TGTGCCAGCTCACTCAGGTGGAGGGATGGCTACACCTTC. The chain couples TRBV18 to TRBJ1-2, with D uncertain. The CDR3 runs 13 residues. Germline V gene data show CDR1 as KGHSH and CDR2 as LQKENI. Between the trimmed V and J ends, which lost 4 bases and 6 bases, there was a span of 12 bases.

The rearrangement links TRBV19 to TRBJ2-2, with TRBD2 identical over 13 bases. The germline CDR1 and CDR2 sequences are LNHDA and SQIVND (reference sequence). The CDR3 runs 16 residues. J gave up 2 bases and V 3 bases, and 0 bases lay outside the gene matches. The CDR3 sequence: CASSMGLAGNTGELFF. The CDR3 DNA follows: TGTGCCAGTAGTATGGGACTAGCGGGAAACACCGGGGAGCTGTTTTTT.

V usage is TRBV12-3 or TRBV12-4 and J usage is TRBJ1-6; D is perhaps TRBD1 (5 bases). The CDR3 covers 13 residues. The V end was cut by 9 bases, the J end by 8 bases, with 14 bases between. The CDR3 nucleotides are TGTGCCAGTCAACAGGATAGTTATTCACCCCTCCACTTT. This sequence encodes CASQQDSYSPLHF.

CDR3 protein: CASSLVDQPQHF. The CDR3 DNA sequence: TGTGCCAGCAGCTTAGTCGATCAGCCCCAGCATTTT. V and J are TRBV7-9 and TRBJ1-5, with D hard to call. In germline, CDR1 is SEHNR, CDR2 FQNEAQ (reference sequence). The CDR3 consists of 12 residues. Between the trimmed V and J ends, which lost 1 base and 5 bases, there was a span of 3 bases.

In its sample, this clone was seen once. This CDR3 is CASSPQGTGAYSPLHF. The CDR3 DNA follows: TGTGCCAGCAGCCCACAGGGGACTGGGGCTTATTCACCCCTCCACTTT. The genes are TRBV5-5 and TRBJ1-6; 7 nucleotides align to TRBD1. The CDR3 totals 16 residues. Germline V CDR1 and CDR2: SGHKS, YYEKEE (reference sequence). With V trimmed by 4 bases and J by 8 bases, 12 bases remained unmatched.

The CDR3 DNA reads TGCGCCAGCAGCCAAGGGACAGCCTATTTCTCTGGAAACACCATATATTTT. Its protein product is CASSQGTAYFSGNTIYF. The chain employs TRBV4-1 and TRBJ1-3, with D perhaps TRBD1 (6 bases). CDR1 is MGHRA, CDR2 YSYEKL, per germline. The CDR3 runs to 17 residues. V gave up 1 base and J gave up 0 bases, with 13 bases separating them.

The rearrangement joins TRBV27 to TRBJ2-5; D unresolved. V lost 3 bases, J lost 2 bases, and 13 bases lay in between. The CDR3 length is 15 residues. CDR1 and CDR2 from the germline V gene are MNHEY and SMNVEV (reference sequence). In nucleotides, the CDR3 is TGTGCCAGCAGTTTTGGTTCAGGAAAGCAAGAGACCCAGTACTTC. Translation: CASSFGSGKQETQYF.

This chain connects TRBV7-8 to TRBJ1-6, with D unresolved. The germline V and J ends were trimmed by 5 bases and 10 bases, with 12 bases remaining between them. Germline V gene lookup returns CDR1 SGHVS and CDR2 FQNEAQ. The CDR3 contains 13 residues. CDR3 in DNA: TGTGCCAGCAGCCGAGATTCCGGGTCACCCCTCCACTTT. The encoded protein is CASSRDSGSPLHF.

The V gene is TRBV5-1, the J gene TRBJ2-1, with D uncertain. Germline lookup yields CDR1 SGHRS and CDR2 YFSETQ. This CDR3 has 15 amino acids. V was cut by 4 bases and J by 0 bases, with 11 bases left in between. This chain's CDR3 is CASSSRLLSYNEQFF. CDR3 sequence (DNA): TGCGCCAGCAGCAGCCGACTCCTCTCCTACAATGAGCAGTTCTTC.

CDR3 in amino acids: CASSQEGGASTDTQYF. Written as DNA, the CDR3 is TGTGCCAGCAGCCAAGAGGGCGGGGCTAGCACAGATACGCAGTATTTT. The V gene is TRBV4-2, the J gene TRBJ2-3; D perhaps matches TRBD2 (6 bases). The CDR3 is 16 amino acids. V lost 0 bases and J 0 bases, leaving 10 bases between the germline ends. Per the germline V gene, CDR1 is LGHNA and CDR2 is YNFKEQ.

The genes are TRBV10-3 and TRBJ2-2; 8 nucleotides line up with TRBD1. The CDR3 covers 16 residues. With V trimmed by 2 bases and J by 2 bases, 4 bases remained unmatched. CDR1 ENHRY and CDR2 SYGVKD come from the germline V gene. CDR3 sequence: CAISERGQVNTGELFF. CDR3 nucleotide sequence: TGTGCCATCAGTGAGAGGGGACAGGTTAACACCGGGGAGCTGTTTTTT.

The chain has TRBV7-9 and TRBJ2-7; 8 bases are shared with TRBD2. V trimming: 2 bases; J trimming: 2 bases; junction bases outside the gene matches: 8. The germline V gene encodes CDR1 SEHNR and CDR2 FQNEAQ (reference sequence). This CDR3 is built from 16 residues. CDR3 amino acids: CASSLPSGGLTYEQYF. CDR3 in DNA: TGTGCCAGCAGCTTACCCAGCGGGGGCCTTACCTACGAGCAGTACTTC.

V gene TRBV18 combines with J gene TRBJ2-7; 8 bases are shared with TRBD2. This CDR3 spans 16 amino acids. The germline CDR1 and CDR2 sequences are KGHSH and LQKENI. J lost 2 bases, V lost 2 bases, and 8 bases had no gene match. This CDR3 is CASSPETGLGTYEQYF. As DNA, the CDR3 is TGTGCCAGCTCACCAGAAACGGGACTAGGGACCTACGAGCAGTACTTC. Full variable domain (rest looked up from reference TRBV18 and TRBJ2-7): NAGVMQNPRHLVRRRGQEARLRCSPMKGHSHVYWYRQLPEEGLKFMVYLQKENIIDESGMPKERFSAEFPKEGPSILRIQQVVRGDSAAYFCASSPETGLGTYEQYFGPGTRLTVT.

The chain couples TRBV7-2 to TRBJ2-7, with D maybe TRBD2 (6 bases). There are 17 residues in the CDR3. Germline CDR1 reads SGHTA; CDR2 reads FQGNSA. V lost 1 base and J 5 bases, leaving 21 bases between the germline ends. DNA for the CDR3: TGTGCCAGCAGCTTAGATGCGGGAAGGACCTTGCGTAACGAGCAGTACTTC. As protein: CASSLDAGRTLRNEQYF.

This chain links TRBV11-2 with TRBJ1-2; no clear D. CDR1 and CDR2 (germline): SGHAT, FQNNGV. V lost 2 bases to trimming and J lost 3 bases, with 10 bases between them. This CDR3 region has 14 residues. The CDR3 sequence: CASSLMAGYYGYTF. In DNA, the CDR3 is TGTGCCAGCAGCTTAATGGCGGGGTACTATGGCTACACCTTC.

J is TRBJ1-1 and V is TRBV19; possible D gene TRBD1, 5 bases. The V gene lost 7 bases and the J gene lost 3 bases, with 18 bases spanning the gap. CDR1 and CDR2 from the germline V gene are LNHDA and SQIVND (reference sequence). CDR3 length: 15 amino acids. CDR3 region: CASIGRAVAHTEAFF. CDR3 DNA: TGTGCCAGTATCGGCAGGGCGGTAGCTCACACTGAAGCTTTCTTT.